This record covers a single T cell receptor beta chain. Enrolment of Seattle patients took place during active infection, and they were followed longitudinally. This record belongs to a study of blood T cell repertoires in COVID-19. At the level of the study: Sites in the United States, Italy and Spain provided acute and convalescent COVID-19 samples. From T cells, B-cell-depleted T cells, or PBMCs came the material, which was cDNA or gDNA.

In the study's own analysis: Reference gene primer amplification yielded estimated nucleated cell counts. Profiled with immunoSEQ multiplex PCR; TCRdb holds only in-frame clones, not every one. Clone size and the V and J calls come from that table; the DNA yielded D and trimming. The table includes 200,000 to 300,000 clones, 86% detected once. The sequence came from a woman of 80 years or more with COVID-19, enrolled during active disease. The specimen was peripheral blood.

As DNA, the CDR3 is TGTGCCAGTAGCCCGGGACAGCCAGTCTATGGCTACACCTTC. Protein product: CASSPGQPVYGYTF. The V and J genes are TRBV19 and TRBJ1-2; 7 positions agree with TRBD1. CDR1 and CDR2 (germline): LNHDA, SQIVND (reference sequence). Trimming at V came to 6 bases and at J to 4 bases, leaving 8 bases not matched to a gene. The length of the CDR3 is 14 residues.